The source of this T cell receptor (beta chain) is a study of shared clonotypes between healthy human individuals. Study-wide results and caveats: A limitation of the genetic and exposure-history diversity represented arose from few donors. Read depth was anticipated to influence clonotype sharing among donors. Naive subsets usually exceeded memory subsets in estimated richness. Generation probability values for non-shared clonotypes were lower than those for clonotypes shared by all four donors.

A remark on this clone: Antigen: not known.

Assay used: immunoSEQ multiplex PCR; TCRdb lists only in-frame clones, some missing. The sample records 1.4 million to 1.5 million clones, roughly 97% being singletons. This CDR3 region has 19 residues. V shed 1 base and J shed 1 base, with 22 bases lying between them. CDR1 is SGHVS and CDR2 is FQNEAQ in the germline V gene. The chain is built from TRBV7-8 and TRBJ1-1; D might be TRBD1 (6 bases). The TCR originated in a young man in good health. Source material: naive CD4+ T cells sorted from blood. Stated subset: CD45RA+ positively selected. The CDR3 spells CASSLVSAQGRGRNTEAFF. The CDR3, as DNA: TGTGCCAGCAGCTTAGTCTCGGCACAGGGAAGGGGAAGGAACACTGAAGCTTTCTTT.